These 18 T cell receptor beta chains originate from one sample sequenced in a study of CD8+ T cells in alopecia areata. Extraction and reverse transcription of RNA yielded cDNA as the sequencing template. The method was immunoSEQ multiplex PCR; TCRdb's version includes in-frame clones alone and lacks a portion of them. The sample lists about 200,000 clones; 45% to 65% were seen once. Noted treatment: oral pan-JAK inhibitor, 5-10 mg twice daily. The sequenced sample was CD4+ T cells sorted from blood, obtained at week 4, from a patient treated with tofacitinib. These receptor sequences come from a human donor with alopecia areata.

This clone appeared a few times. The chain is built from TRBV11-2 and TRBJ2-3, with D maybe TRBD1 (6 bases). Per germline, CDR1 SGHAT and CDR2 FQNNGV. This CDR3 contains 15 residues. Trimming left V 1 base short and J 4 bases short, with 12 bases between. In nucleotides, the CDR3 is TGTGCCAGCAGCTTAGGTCAGGGGAACGCAGATACGCAGTATTTT. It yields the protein CASSLGQGNADTQYF.

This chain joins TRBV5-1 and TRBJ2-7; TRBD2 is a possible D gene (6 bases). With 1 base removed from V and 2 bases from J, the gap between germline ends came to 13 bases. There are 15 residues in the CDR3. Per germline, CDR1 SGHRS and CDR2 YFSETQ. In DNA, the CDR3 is TGCGCCAGCAGCTTGACGGGAGAGCTTACCTACGAGCAGTACTTC. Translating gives CASSLTGELTYEQYF.

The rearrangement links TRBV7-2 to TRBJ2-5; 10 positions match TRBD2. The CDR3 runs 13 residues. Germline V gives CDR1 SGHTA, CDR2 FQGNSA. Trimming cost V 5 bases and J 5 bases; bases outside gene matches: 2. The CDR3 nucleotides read TGTGCCAGCAGCCGGGGACTAGCGGAGACCCAGTACTTC. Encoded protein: CASSRGLAETQYF. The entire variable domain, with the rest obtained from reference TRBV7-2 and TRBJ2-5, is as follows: GAGVSQSPSNKVTEKGKDVELRCDPISGHTALYWYRQSLGQGLEFLIYFQGNSAPDKSGLPSDRFSAERTGGSVSTLTIQRTQQEDSAVYLCASSRGLAETQYFGPGTRLLVL.

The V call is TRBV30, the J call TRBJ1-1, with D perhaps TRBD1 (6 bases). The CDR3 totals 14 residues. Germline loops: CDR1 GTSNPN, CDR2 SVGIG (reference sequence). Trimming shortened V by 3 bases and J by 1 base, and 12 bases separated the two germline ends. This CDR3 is CAWSLGHPNTEAFF. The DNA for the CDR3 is TGTGCCTGGAGCCTGGGACACCCGAACACTGAAGCTTTCTTT.

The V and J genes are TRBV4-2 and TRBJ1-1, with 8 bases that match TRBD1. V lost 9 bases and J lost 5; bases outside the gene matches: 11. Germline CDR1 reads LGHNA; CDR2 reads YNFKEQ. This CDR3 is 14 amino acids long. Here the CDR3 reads CASRIQGAQTEAFF. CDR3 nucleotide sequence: TGTGCCAGTAGGATCCAGGGGGCGCAGACTGAAGCTTTCTTT.

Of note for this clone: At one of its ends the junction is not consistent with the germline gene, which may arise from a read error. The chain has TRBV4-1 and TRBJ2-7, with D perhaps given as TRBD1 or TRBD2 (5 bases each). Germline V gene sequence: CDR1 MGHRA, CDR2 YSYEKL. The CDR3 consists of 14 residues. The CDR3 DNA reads TGCGCCAGCACCCAAACGAGGGGCGGCGGCGAGCAGTACTTC. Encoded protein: CASTQTRGGGEQYF.

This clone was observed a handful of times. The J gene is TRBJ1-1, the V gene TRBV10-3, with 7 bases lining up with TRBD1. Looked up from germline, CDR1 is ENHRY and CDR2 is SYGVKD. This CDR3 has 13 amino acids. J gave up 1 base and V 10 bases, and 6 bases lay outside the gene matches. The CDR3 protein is CATRQGGNTEAFF. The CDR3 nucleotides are TGTGCCACAAGACAGGGAGGGAACACTGAAGCTTTCTTT.

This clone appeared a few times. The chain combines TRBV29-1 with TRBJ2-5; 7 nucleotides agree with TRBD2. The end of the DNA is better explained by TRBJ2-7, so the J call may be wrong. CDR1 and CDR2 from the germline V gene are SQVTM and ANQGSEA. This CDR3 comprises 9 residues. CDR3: CSSGGEQYF. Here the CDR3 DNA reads TGCAGCTCGGGGGGCGAGCAGTACTTC.

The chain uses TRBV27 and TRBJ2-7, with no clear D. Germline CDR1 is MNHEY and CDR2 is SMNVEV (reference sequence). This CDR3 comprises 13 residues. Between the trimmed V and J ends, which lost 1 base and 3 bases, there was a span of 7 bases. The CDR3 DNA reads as TGTGCCAGCAGTTTATTCACGGGCTACGAGCAGTACTTC. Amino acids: CASSLFTGYEQYF.

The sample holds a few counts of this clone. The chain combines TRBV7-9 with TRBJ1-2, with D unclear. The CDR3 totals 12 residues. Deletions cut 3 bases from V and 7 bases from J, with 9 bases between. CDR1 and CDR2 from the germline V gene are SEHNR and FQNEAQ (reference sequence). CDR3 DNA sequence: TGTGCCAGCAGCTTCCCGGACTTTGGCTACACCTTC. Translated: CASSFPDFGYTF.

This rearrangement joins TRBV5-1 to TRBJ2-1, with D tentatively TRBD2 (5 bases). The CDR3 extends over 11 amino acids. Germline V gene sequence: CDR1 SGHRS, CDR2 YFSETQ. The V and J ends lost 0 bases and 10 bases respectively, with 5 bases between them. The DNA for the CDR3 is TGCGCCAGCAGCTTGGGACTAGAGCAGTTCTTC. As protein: CASSLGLEQFF.

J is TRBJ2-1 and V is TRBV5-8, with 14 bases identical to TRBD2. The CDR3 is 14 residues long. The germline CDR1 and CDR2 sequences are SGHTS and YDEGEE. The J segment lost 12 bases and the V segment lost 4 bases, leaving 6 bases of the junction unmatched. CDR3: CASSHGLAGGGQFF. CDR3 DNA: TGTGCCAGCAGCCACGGACTAGCGGGGGGTGGGCAGTTCTTC.

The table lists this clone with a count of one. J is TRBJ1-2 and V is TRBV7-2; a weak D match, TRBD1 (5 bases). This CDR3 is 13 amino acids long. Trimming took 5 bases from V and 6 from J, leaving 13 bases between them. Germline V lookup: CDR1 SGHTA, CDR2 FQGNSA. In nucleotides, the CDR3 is TGTGCCAGCAGCCCCAGGCCAGGGAATGGCTACACCTTC. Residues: CASSPRPGNGYTF. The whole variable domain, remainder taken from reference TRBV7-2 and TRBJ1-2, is GAGVSQSPSNKVTEKGKDVELRCDPISGHTALYWYRQSLGQGLEFLIYFQGNSAPDKSGLPSDRFSAERTGGSVSTLTIQRTQQEDSAVYLCASSPRPGNGYTFGSGTRLTVV.

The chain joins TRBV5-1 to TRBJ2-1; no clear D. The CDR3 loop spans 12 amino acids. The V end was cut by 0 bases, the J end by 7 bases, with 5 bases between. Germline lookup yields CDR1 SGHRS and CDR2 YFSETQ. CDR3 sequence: CASSLGLNEQFF. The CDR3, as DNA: TGCGCCAGCAGCTTGGGCCTTAATGAGCAGTTCTTC. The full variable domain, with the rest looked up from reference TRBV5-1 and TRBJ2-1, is KAGVTQTPRYLIKTRGQQVTLSCSPISGHRSVSWYQQTPGQGLQFLFEYFSETQRNKGNFPGRFSGRQFSNSRSEMNVSTLELGDSALYLCASSLGLNEQFFGPGTRLTVL.

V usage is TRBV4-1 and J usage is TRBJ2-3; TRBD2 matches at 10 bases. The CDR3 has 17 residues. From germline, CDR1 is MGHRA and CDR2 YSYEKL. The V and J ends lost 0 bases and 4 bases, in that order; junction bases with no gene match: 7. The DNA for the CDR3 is TGCGCCAGCAGCCAAGAGGCCCTAGCGGGGGTATCAGATACGCAGTATTTT. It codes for CASSQEALAGVSDTQYF.

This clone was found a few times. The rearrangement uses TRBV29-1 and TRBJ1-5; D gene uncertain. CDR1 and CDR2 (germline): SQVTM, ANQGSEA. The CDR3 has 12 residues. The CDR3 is CSVRYGNQPQHF. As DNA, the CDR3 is TGCAGTGTCCGGTACGGTAATCAGCCCCAGCATTTT.

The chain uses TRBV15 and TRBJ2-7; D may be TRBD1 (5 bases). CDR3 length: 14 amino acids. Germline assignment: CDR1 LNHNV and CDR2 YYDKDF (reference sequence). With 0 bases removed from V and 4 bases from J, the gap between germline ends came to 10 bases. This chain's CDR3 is CATSRDRTGYEQYF. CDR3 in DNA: TGTGCCACCAGCAGAGATAGAACAGGTTACGAGCAGTACTTC.

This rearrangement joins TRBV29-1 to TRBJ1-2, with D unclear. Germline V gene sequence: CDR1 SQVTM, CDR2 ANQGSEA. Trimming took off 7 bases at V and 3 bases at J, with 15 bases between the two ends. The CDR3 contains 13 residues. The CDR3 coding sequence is TGCAGCGCCCGCGGGTGGGCCTACTATGGCTACACCTTC. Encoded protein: CSARGWAYYGYTF.